The subject of this entry is one TCR beta chain. The data originate from a study of blood T cell repertoires in COVID-19. Study-wide context: COVID-19 samples collected from the United States, Italy and Spain covered acute and convalescent phases. In each case, the material was cDNA or gDNA derived from T cells, B-cell-depleted T cells, or PBMCs.

The CDR3 is made up of 14 amino acids. Trimming pared 4 bases from V and 0 bases from J, leaving 9 bases between. Germline assignment: CDR1 SGHDT and CDR2 YYEEEE. The method was immunoSEQ multiplex PCR; TCRdb's version includes in-frame clones alone and lacks a portion of them. The repertoire includes about 190,000 clones, almost 90% of them detected once, and 0.62% sits in the top ten. The sample consisted of peripheral blood. The V gene is TRBV5-6, the J gene TRBJ2-3, with D uncertain. This sequence originates from a man aged 45-60 years with acute or convalescent COVID-19. CDR3 bases: TGTGCCAGCAGCCCGGTCGGGAGCACAGATACGCAGTATTTT. Translated, it gives CASSPVGSTDTQYF.